The 4 T cell receptor beta chains in this list originate from one sample, sequenced in a study of blood T cell repertoires in COVID-19. Data came from immunoSEQ multiplex PCR; TCRdb stores just in-frame clones and leaves some out. Of some 150,000 clones listed, around nine tenths are singletons. The material sequenced was peripheral blood. These receptors all come from a man in his 60s with active or convalescent COVID-19.

CDR3 loop: CASSPNSGTSGGEQFF. In DNA form, the CDR3 reads TGTGCCAGCTCACCGAATTCCGGGACTAGCGGGGGGGAGCAGTTCTTC. The chain couples TRBV18 to TRBJ2-1; 15 bases are a match to TRBD2. Germline values: CDR1 KGHSH, CDR2 LQKENI. With V trimmed by 3 bases and J by 10 bases, 7 bases remained unmatched. There are 16 residues in the CDR3. Using reference TRBV18 and TRBJ2-1 for the parts outside the CDR3, the full variable domain is NAGVMQNPRHLVRRRGQEARLRCSPMKGHSHVYWYRQLPEEGLKFMVYLQKENIIDESGMPKERFSAEFPKEGPSILRIQQVVRGDSAAYFCASSPNSGTSGGEQFFGPGTRLTVL.

V usage is TRBV28 and J usage is TRBJ1-2, with D hard to call. The V end lost 9 bases, the J end lost 3 bases, and 11 bases lay between the germline ends. CDR1 and CDR2 from the germline V gene are MDHEN and SYDVKM. The CDR3 consists of 12 residues. The DNA of the CDR3 is TGTGCCAGTCGCCACAGCTACTATGGCTACACCTTC. This encodes CASRHSYYGYTF.

This clone was counted a few times. This CDR3 is CASSLSENTEAFF. The CDR3 DNA is TGTGCCAGCAGTTTATCAGAGAACACTGAAGCTTTCTTT. The rearrangement uses TRBV12-3 or TRBV12-4 and TRBJ1-1; D is unresolved. V was shortened by 2 bases and J by 1 base, with 5 bases between the two germline ends. The CDR3 runs to 13 residues.

This CDR3 is CASSRGEGGARGNHEQFF. CDR3 bases: TGTGCCAGCAGCCGCGGAGAGGGCGGGGCGCGGGGAAACCATGAGCAGTTCTTC. V is TRBV27 and J is TRBJ2-1, with D perhaps TRBD2 (6 bases). The CDR3 extends over 18 amino acids. Germline values: CDR1 MNHEY, CDR2 SMNVEV (reference sequence). Between the trimmed V and J ends, which lost 6 bases and 8 bases, there was a span of 29 bases.